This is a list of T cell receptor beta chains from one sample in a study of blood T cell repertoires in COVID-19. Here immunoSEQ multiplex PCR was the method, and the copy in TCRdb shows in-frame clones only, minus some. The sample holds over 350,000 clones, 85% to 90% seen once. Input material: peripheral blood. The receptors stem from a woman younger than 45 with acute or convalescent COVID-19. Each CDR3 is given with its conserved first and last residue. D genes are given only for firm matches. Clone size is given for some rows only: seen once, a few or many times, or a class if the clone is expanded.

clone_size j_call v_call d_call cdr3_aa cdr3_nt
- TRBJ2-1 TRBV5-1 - CASSSRDRNNEQFF TGCGCCAGCAGCTCGCGGGACAGAAACAATGAGCAGTTCTTC
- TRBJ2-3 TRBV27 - CASRKQGPDTQYF TGTGCCAGCAGGAAACAGGGACCAGATACGCAGTATTTT
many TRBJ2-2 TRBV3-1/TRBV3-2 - CASSHRGEAGELFF TGTGCCAGCAGCCACAGGGGGGAGGCCGGGGAGCTGTTTTTT
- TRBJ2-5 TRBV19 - CASSIRQAKETQYF TGTGCCAGTAGTATACGACAGGCGAAAGAGACCCAGTACTTC
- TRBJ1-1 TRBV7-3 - CASSRGTDAEAFF TGTGCCAGCAGCCGCGGCACCGACGCTGAAGCTTTCTTT
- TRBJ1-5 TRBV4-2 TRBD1 CASSQGTGGQPQHF TGTGCCAGCAGCCAAGGGACAGGGGGGCAGCCCCAGCATTTT
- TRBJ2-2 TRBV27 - CASGVISEPTGELFF TGTGCCAGCGGTGTCATCAGCGAACCTACCGGGGAGCTGTTTTTT
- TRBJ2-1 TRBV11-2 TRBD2 CASRKPGGRFDNEQFF TGTGCCAGCCGAAAACCGGGGGGGAGGTTCGACAATGAGCAGTTCTTC
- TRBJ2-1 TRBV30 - CAWSLPPRGGASEQFF TGTGCCTGGAGCCTGCCACCCCGAGGGGGGGCGAGTGAGCAGTTCTTC
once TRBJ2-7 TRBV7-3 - CASYIEDPSSYEQYF TGTGCCAGCTACATTGAGGATCCAAGCTCCTACGAGCAGTACTTC
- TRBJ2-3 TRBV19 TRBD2 CASSIDRGLETTSHTQYF TGTGCCAGTAGTATAGATCGGGGACTAGAAACAACCTCCCATACGCAGTATTTT
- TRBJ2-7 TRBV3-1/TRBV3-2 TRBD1 CASSQDRRQGYLREQYF TGTGCCAGCAGCCAAGATCGACGACAGGGGTATTTACGCGAGCAGTACTTC
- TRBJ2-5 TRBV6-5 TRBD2 CASSRWRGVGETQYF TGTGCCAGCAGTCGGTGGCGGGGGGTCGGGGAGACCCAGTACTTC
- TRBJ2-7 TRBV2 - CASSERRGLPYEQYF TGTGCCAGCAGTGAGAGGCGGGGGCTACCCTACGAGCAGTACTTC
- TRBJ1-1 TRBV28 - CASSFKARWDTEAFF TGTGCCAGCAGTTTCAAGGCGAGGTGGGACACTGAAGCTTTCTTT
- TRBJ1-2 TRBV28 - CASSLVSQDGYTF TGTGCCAGCAGTTTAGTCTCCCAGGATGGCTACACCTTC
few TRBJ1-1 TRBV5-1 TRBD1 CASSRDRERVTEAFF TGCGCCAGCAGCAGGGACAGGGAGAGGGTCACTGAAGCTTTCTTT
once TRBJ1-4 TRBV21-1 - CASSKRILTGYQNEKLFF TGTGCCAGCAGTAAAAGGATCCTTACAGGGTATCAGAATGAAAAACTGTTTTTT
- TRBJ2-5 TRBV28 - CASAGLPETQYF TGTGCCAGCGCCGGACTCCCAGAGACCCAGTACTTC
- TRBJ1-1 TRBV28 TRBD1 CASSSINRDRNTEAFF TGTGCCAGCAGCAGCATTAACCGGGACAGGAACACTGAAGCTTTCTTT
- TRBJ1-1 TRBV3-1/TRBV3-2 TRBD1 CASSQDLAGGTEAFF TGTGCCAGCAGCCAAGATTTGGCAGGGGGCACTGAAGCTTTCTTT
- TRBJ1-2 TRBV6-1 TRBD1 CASTPGGLGGYTF TGTGCCAGCACTCCAGGGGGGTTAGGCGGCTACACCTTC